The 9 T cell receptor beta chains below come from one sample, sequenced in a study of blood T cell repertoires in COVID-19. The table came from immunoSEQ multiplex PCR; TCRdb's copy has only in-frame clones and leaves some out. The repertoire has over 130,000 clones, over 60% of them found once; the top ten carry under 3%. Material for sequencing was PBMCs or T cells enriched from blood (not recorded which). The receptors here all came from a woman aged 50 to 60 who had recovered from COVID-19.

J is TRBJ2-1 and V is TRBV11-1; 8 nucleotides line up with TRBD1. The trim removed 5 bases at V and 1 base at J, leaving 4 bases unmatched. The germline V gene encodes CDR1 SGHAT and CDR2 FQDESV (reference sequence). The CDR3 has 15 amino acids. CDR3 nucleotides: TGTGCCAGCAGCCCTGGACAGGGATCCTACAATGAGCAGTTCTTC. This gives the protein CASSPGQGSYNEQFF.

The V and J genes are TRBV12-2 and TRBJ2-5; the DNA was not compared with TRBD2, the D call given in the table. TRBV12-2 is a documented pseudogene. The CDR3 extends over 17 amino acids. Here the CDR3 reads CASRFGASGEDQETQYF. For the CDR3, the DNA is TGTGCAAGTCGCTTCGGCGCTAGCGGGGAAGACCAAGAGACCCAGTACTTC.

The chain uses TRBV7-9 and TRBJ1-4, with D perhaps TRBD1 (6 bases). Trimming left V 7 bases short and J 8 bases short, with 23 bases between. Germline V gives CDR1 SEHNR, CDR2 FQNEAQ (reference sequence). The CDR3 runs to 16 residues. CDR3 loop: CASTSTEPGQAEKLFF. The CDR3 nucleotides are TGTGCCAGCACTTCGACCGAACCGGGACAAGCGGAAAAACTGTTTTTT.

The table lists this clone with a count of one. The genes are TRBV7-6 and TRBJ2-7; 9 positions agree with TRBD2. The V and J ends lost 5 bases and 0 bases, in that order; junction bases with no gene match: 2. CDR1 and CDR2 from the germline V gene are SGHVS and FNYEAQ. This CDR3 has 14 residues. CDR3 amino acids: CASSERGDSYEQYF. The CDR3 coding sequence is TGTGCCAGCAGCGAGCGGGGGGACTCCTACGAGCAGTACTTC.

The J gene is TRBJ1-1, the V gene TRBV24-1; D remains ambiguous. Trimming left V 6 bases short and J 1 base short, with 14 bases between. CDR1 and CDR2 from the germline V gene are KGHDR and SFDVKD. The CDR3 runs to 15 residues. The DNA of the CDR3 is TGTGCCACCAGTACACGGACGGGGAGGAACACTGAAGCTTTCTTT. Protein product: CATSTRTGRNTEAFF.

This clone has ten or more counts. The chain recombines TRBV5-4 with TRBJ2-1, with TRBD2 matching over 8 bases. The junction had 8 bases not matched to a gene; V was cut back by 5 bases and J by 4 bases. The CDR3 totals 15 residues. Per the germline V gene, CDR1 is SGHNT and CDR2 is YYREEE (reference sequence). The CDR3 nucleotides read TGTGCCAGCAGACCACCGGGGGGGGGTTACAATGAGCAGTTCTTC. This translates into CASRPPGGGYNEQFF.

This clone occurred a few times. This chain joins TRBV10-3 and TRBJ1-1; tentative D call: TRBD1 (6 bases). V shed 8 bases and J shed 7 bases, with 17 bases lying between them. This CDR3 has 13 amino acids. CDR1 ENHRY and CDR2 SYGVKD come from the germline V gene. The CDR3 nucleotides read TGTGCCATCGCTCGACAGGATTGGGGTGAAGCTTTCTTT. Amino acid sequence: CAIARQDWGEAFF.

The rearrangement links TRBV12-5 to TRBJ2-3; 16 bases align to TRBD2. This CDR3 contains 18 residues. Germline assignment: CDR1 LGHNT and CDR2 FRNRAP. J gave up 6 bases and V 4 bases, and 10 bases lay outside the gene matches. The CDR3 region is CASGSGTSGRAVLDTQYF. The CDR3 DNA reads TGTGCTAGTGGTTCCGGGACTAGCGGGAGGGCCGTTTTGGATACGCAGTATTTT.

This clone was observed a few times. This rearrangement joins TRBV19 to TRBJ1-1; D is unresolved. CDR3 length: 16 amino acids. The V and J ends lost 7 bases and 1 base respectively, with 19 bases between them. Germline CDR1 reads LNHDA; CDR2 reads SQIVND (reference sequence). CDR3 coding DNA: TGTGCCAGTAAAGACTTCGTTGCAAGAAAGAACACTGAAGCTTTCTTT. Translation: CASKDFVARKNTEAFF.